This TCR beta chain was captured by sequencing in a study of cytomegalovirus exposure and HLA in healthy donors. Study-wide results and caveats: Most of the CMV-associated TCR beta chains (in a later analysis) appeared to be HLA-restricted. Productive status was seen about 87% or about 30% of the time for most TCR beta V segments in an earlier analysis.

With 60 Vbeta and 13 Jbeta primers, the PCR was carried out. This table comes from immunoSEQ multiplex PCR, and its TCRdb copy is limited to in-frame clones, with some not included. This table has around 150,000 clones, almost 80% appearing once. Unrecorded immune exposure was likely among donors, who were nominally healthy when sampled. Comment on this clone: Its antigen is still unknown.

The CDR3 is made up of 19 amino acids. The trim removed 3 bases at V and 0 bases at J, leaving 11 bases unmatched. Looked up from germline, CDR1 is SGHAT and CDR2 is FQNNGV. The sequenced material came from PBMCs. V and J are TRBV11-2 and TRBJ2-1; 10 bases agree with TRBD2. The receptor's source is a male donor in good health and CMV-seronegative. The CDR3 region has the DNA TGTGCCAGCAGCTTTACACCGGGACTAGCGACCGGCTCCTACAATGAGCAGTTCTTC. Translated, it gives CASSFTPGLATGSYNEQFF.